The source of this TCR beta chain is a study of glioma-infiltrating T cells. The overall study: Dexamethasone exposure before glioma surgery was limited to six or fewer days. About a million peripheral T cells were targeted at roughly 4.5- to 11-fold coverage. Study-wide findings and caveats: Non-neoplastic patients had below-expected tissue-blood divergence, while all gliomas exceeded expectation.

This clonotype was observed a handful of times. Its target is unknown. Using RNA template, CDR3s of TCR alpha and beta were amplified with iRepertoire arm-PCR. TCRdb re-analysed the multiplex PCR reads in MiXCR, keeping a single row per CDR3 protein. The table lists 300,000 to 450,000 distinct CDR3 sequences, less than 50% of them singletons, with more than 10% in the top ten. After removal of 3 bases from V and 2 bases from J, the junction contained 4 bases not matched to a gene. Looked up from germline, CDR1 is SGHTA and CDR2 is FQGNSA. This CDR3 comprises 14 residues. J is TRBJ2-7 and V is TRBV7-2; 7 nucleotides line up with TRBD1. The sequence derives from a human donor with low-grade glioma or glioblastoma, undergoing nonglioma brain surgery, or in good health (not recorded which). The source material was glioma tissue, nonneoplastic brain tissue, or PBMCs (not recorded which). CDR3 coding DNA: TGTGCCAGCAGCTTGGACAGGCATACCTACGAGCAGTACTTC. Residues: CASSLDRHTYEQYF.